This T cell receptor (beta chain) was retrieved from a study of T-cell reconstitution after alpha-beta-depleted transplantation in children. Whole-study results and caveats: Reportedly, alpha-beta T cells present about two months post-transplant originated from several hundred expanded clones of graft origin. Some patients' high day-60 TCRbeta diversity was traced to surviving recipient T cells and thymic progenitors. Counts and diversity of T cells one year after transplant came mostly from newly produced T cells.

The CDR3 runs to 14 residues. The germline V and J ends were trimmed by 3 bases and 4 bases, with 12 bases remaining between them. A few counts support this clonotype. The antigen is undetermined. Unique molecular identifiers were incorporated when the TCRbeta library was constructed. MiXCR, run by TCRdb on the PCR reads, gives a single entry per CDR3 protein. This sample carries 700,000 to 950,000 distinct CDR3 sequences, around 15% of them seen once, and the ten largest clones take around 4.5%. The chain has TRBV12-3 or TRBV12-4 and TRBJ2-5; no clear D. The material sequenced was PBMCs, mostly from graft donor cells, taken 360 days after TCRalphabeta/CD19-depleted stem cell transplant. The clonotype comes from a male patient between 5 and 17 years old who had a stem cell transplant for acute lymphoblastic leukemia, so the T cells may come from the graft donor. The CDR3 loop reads CASSFDIARETQYF. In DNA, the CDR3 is TGTGCCAGCAGTTTCGATATAGCCAGAGAGACCCAGTACTTC.